This T cell receptor (beta chain) was recovered during a study of T cells in Graves' hyperthyroidism and ophthalmopathy. Study-wide results and limits: Model predictions of ophthalmopathy came a median approximately 6.5 months before onset.

Regions amplified from RNA transcripts were the TCR beta CDR3 regions. Initially, a first-round RT-PCR of the TCR CDR3 employed the HTBI primer set. TCRdb re-derived calls from the multiplex PCR reads in MiXCR, one entry per CDR3 protein. The sample consists of hundreds of thousands of distinct CDR3 sequences, 35% of them appearing once. Germline values: CDR1 SGHAT, CDR2 FQNNGV. The CDR3 has 16 amino acids. The V segment lost 5 bases and the J segment 6 bases; nucleotides outside the gene matches: 13. About this clonotype itself: What it recognizes is unknown.

Across 18 months, stable Graves' hyperthyroidism was marked by no progression to ophthalmopathy. The patients, who ranged from 18 to 65 in age, presented with newly diagnosed hyperthyroidism lasting under 2 months. Investigators excluded patients with uncontrolled infection, other autoimmune disease, pregnancy or lactation. Sequencing was performed on blood. The chain links TRBV11-2 to TRBJ2-5; 9 bases fit TRBD1. This TCR came from a woman in her thirties or forties with Graves' hyperthyroidism. CDR3 nucleotide sequence: TGTGCCAGCAGCCCCTTTCGCACAGGGGGCCGCAAGACCCAGTACTTC. Its translation is CASSPFRTGGRKTQYF.